This is a list of T cell receptor beta chains from one sample in a study of blood T cell repertoires in COVID-19. The assay was immunoSEQ multiplex PCR, and TCRdb's table has in-frame clones only and misses some. The sample records 140,000 to 150,000 clones, roughly 79% being singletons. Sequencing was performed on peripheral blood. The receptors come from a human donor with acute or convalescent COVID-19. The donor label of this sample is uncertain. The CDR3 runs from the conserved cysteine through the conserved F or W. Each record gives: J gene, V gene, clone size, CDR3 protein. The size entry is marked missing in some rows and otherwise reads once, few, many or a size class.

j_call: TRBJ1-5; v_call: TRBV19; clone_size: few; cdr3_aa: CASSIDLGQPQHF
j_call: TRBJ1-2; v_call: TRBV3-1/TRBV3-2; clone_size: .; cdr3_aa: CASSQDSQGRGYTF
j_call: TRBJ2-2; v_call: TRBV3-1/TRBV3-2; clone_size: .; cdr3_aa: CASSQGVGSNTGELFF
j_call: TRBJ2-1; v_call: TRBV27; clone_size: .; cdr3_aa: CASSTAGPHEQFF
j_call: TRBJ1-1; v_call: TRBV5-1; clone_size: .; cdr3_aa: CASSLTTVRNTEAFF
j_call: TRBJ2-3; v_call: TRBV24-1; clone_size: .; cdr3_aa: CATSDSRGSGDTQYF
j_call: TRBJ1-4; v_call: TRBV12-5; clone_size: .; cdr3_aa: CASGLGQGGYEKLFF
j_call: TRBJ1-1; v_call: TRBV2; clone_size: .; cdr3_aa: CASSEARAVNTEAFF
j_call: TRBJ1-5; v_call: TRBV5-8; clone_size: .; cdr3_aa: CASSLVANQPQHF
j_call: TRBJ1-5; v_call: TRBV5-1; clone_size: few; cdr3_aa: CASSGGDNQPQHF
j_call: TRBJ2-2; v_call: TRBV7-9; clone_size: .; cdr3_aa: CASSRGRGGTGELFF
j_call: TRBJ1-4; v_call: TRBV2; clone_size: .; cdr3_aa: CASNGQGEEKLFF
j_call: TRBJ2-7; v_call: TRBV5-1; clone_size: .; cdr3_aa: CASSNSGGKYF
j_call: TRBJ1-1; v_call: TRBV14; clone_size: few; cdr3_aa: CASSHGQGWTEAFF
j_call: TRBJ1-5; v_call: TRBV24-1; clone_size: .; cdr3_aa: CATSDPETGDGQPQHF
j_call: TRBJ1-3; v_call: TRBV9; clone_size: .; cdr3_aa: CASSAFEVQTPGNTIYF
j_call: TRBJ1-1; v_call: TRBV29-1; clone_size: .; cdr3_aa: CSVGERLAAFF
j_call: TRBJ2-2; v_call: TRBV19; clone_size: .; cdr3_aa: CASRTGGHTGELFF
j_call: TRBJ1-5; v_call: TRBV24-1; clone_size: .; cdr3_aa: CATSKEGGNQPQHF
j_call: TRBJ1-5; v_call: TRBV19; clone_size: .; cdr3_aa: CASRRGGAGQPQHF
j_call: TRBJ1-1; v_call: TRBV4-2; clone_size: .; cdr3_aa: CASSQDLRENTEAFF
j_call: TRBJ1-1; v_call: TRBV7-9; clone_size: .; cdr3_aa: CASTLFGTGGTEAFF
j_call: TRBJ2-1; v_call: TRBV3-1/TRBV3-2; clone_size: .; cdr3_aa: CASSPGLAESSYNEQFF
j_call: TRBJ2-1; v_call: TRBV19; clone_size: .; cdr3_aa: CASSTGLGMAEQFF
j_call: TRBJ2-1; v_call: TRBV18; clone_size: .; cdr3_aa: CASSPLEQGDNEQFF
j_call: TRBJ1-3; v_call: TRBV9; clone_size: .; cdr3_aa: CASSVNRGSGNTIYF
j_call: TRBJ2-1; v_call: TRBV9; clone_size: .; cdr3_aa: CASSPGNEQFF